Below, 2 T cell receptor beta chains from the same sample are listed, as sequenced in a study of T cell changes during pregnancy in multiple sclerosis. Assay used: immunoSEQ multiplex PCR; TCRdb lists only in-frame clones, some missing. This table has about 24,000 clones, 70% to 90% appearing once. Sample: CD4+ T cells from peripheral blood mononuclear cells, taken in the first trimester of pregnancy. These receptors all come from a female donor in good health, enrolled as a control in a pregnancy study.

V gene TRBV7-9 combines with J gene TRBJ2-6, with 8 nucleotides matching TRBD2. V lost 10 bases to trimming and J lost 1 base; unmatched junction nucleotides: 12. Germline V CDR1 and CDR2: SEHNR, FQNEAQ (reference sequence). The CDR3 loop spans 17 amino acids. Here the CDR3 DNA reads TGTGCCACCCCCTGGACTAGCTTTCTATCTGGGGCCAACGTCCTGACTTTC. The encoded protein is CATPWTSFLSGANVLTF.

The chain has TRBV6-6 and TRBJ1-6, with 10 bases matching TRBD1. Trimming cost V 2 bases and J 8 bases; bases outside gene matches: 3. CDR3 size: 15 residues. From germline, CDR1 is MNHNY and CDR2 SVGAGI (reference sequence). DNA of the CDR3: TGTGCCAGCAGTTACACAGGACAGGGGGATTCACCCCTCCACTTT. Protein product: CASSYTGQGDSPLHF.